The following is a T cell receptor beta chain sequence with its context. The antigen remains undetermined. The sample originates from a study of shared clonotypes between healthy human individuals. Study conclusions and caveats: Across subsets, estimated richness was generally greater for naive than for memory populations. Tissues were not sampled, only blood, and their repertoires likely differ.

TCRdb's table, derived via immunoSEQ multiplex PCR, lists solely in-frame clones and lacks some. The table has 500,000 to 550,000 clones, roughly 95% seen once. Trimming cost V 3 bases and J 5 bases; bases outside gene matches: 10. The CDR3 is made up of 16 amino acids. Germline CDR1 MNHEY, CDR2 SMNVEV (reference sequence). Those who donated were healthy HIV-negative adults, with no recent acute infections or vaccinations reported. The investigators split CD4+ cells into a CD45RA+ naive subset and a CD45RA-negative memory subset. The rearrangement links TRBV27 to TRBJ2-1; 7 bases map to TRBD1. The TCR originated in a woman between 25 and 40 years old in good health. The sample taken for sequencing was naive CD4+ T cells sorted from blood. Noted subset: CD45RA+ positively selected. This CDR3 is CASSFQGVTSNNEQFF. The CDR3 DNA reads as TGTGCCAGCAGTTTTCAGGGGGTAACTAGTAACAATGAGCAGTTCTTC.